The next 16 T cell receptor beta chains were all read from a single sample in a study of Tregs in tolerant kidney transplant recipients (dated by TCRdb to about 2019). The protocol used for the library was the immunoSEQ multiplex PCR assay. This is the immuneACCESS table as TCRdb keeps it, with only in-frame sequences that have V and J called. A part of the clones is gone; compared with another copy, unresolved V genes explain less than half, and the rest is unexplained. The table for this sample shows 13,000 to 15,000 clones. 25% to 30% of the sample goes to the ten largest clones. The time point label, as the study defines it: 6 months after combined kidney and bone marrow transplant. The transplants used related donors with nonmyeloablative bone marrow transplantation, and mixed chimerism in the human trials was transient. This specimen was CD8+ T cells from blood (PBMCs), taken 6 months after the transplant. The receptors come from a human patient who received a combined kidney and bone marrow transplant. Once a transplant has taken place, some T cells may be donor derived.

A remark on this clone: The read finishes 3 residues shy of the CDR3 end, and the germline J gene is used to complete it. The rearrangement links TRBV7-9 to TRBJ1-2, with 9 bases that match TRBD1. The CDR3 consists of 14 residues. Germline CDR1 SEHNR, CDR2 FQNEAQ (reference sequence). V shed 5 bases and J 4 bases; nucleotides not matched to a gene: 5. CDR3 region: CASSPRDRVYGYTF. The CDR3 DNA, read in part, is TGTGCCAGCAGCCCCCGGGACAGGGTCTATGGC.

Points on this clone: Read coverage stops 3 residues before the CDR3 terminus; the germline J gene supplies the remainder. V usage is TRBV19 and J usage is TRBJ2-7; TRBD2 matches at 13 bases. Trimming took 5 bases from V and 2 from J; bases not matched to a gene: 9. CDR3 length equals 17 residues. The germline gives CDR1 LNHDA, CDR2 SQIVND (reference sequence). The sequenced CDR3 bases are TGTGCCAGTAGTCCTTGGACTAGCGGGGGAATACCCTACGAG. Translation gives CASSPWTSGGIPYE. The CDR3, in full, reads CASSPWTSGGIPYEQYF.

With respect to this clone: Read coverage stops 3 residues before the CDR3 terminus; the germline J gene supplies the remainder. The J gene is TRBJ1-5, the V gene TRBV27, with 9 bases identical to TRBD1. J lost 7 bases, V lost 0 bases, and 10 bases had no gene match. Germline CDR1 MNHEY, CDR2 SMNVEV (reference sequence). The length of the CDR3 is 17 residues. This chain's CDR3 is CASSLSVRDRVRQPQHF. The CDR3 DNA, read in part, is TGTGCCAGCAGTTTATCGGTCCGGGACAGGGTGAGACAGCCC.

As for this clone: The CDR3 is cut off 3 residues early in the read; its end comes from the germline J gene. This chain links TRBV29-1 with TRBJ2-5; 9 bases align to TRBD1. The germline CDR1 and CDR2 sequences are SQVTM and ANQGSEA. The junction had 7 bases not matched to a gene; V was cut back by 0 bases and J by 5 bases. CDR3 length equals 15 residues. The CDR3 here is CSVEEIQGAVETQYF. The CDR3 DNA, read in part, is TGCAGCGTTGAAGAGATACAGGGGGCCGTGGAGACC. Variable domain in full (rest from reference TRBV29-1 and TRBJ2-5): SAVISQKPSRDICQRGTSLTIQCQVDSQVTMMFWYRQQPGQSLTLIATANQGSEATYESGFVIDKFPISRPNLTFSTLTVSNMSPEDSSIYLCSVEEIQGAVETQYFGPGTRLLVL.

As concerns this clone: The CDR3 end is not reached by the read, which stops 3 residues before it; the germline J gene fills it in. This rearrangement joins TRBV11-2 to TRBJ1-5; a possible D gene is TRBD1 (5 bases). V lost 3 bases to trimming and J lost 0 bases, with 6 bases between them. Germline CDR1 reads SGHAT; CDR2 reads FQNNGV. The CDR3 length is 14 residues. CDR3 DNA, as far as it was read: TGTGCCAGCAGCTTGCAGGGTAGCAATCAGCCC. As protein: CASSLQGSNQP. The full-length CDR3 reads as CASSLQGSNQPQHF.

As concerns this clone: Read coverage stops 3 residues before the CDR3 terminus; the germline J gene supplies the remainder. This rearrangement joins TRBV20-1 to TRBJ2-3; a possible D gene is TRBD1 (6 bases). Looked up from germline, CDR1 is DFQATT and CDR2 is SNEGSKA (reference sequence). Trimming took 5 bases from V and 0 from J, leaving 24 bases between them. The CDR3 totals 18 residues. CDR3 sequence reads: CSARPPRQDFSSTDTQYF. Incomplete CDR3 DNA: TGCAGTGCTCGCCCCCCGAGACAGGACTTCTCTAGCACAGATACG.

According to its frequency, this clone is large (0.1 to 1%). Read data end 3 residues before the CDR3 end; the end is taken from the germline J gene. V is TRBV7-6 and J is TRBJ1-2, with TRBD1 matching over 8 bases. CDR1 is SGHVS and CDR2 is FNYEAQ in the germline V gene. This CDR3 region has 15 residues. J lost 7 bases, V lost 1 base, and 8 bases had no gene match. The CDR3 region is CASSLEETGGSGYTF. The sequenced CDR3 bases are TGTGCCAGCAGCTTAGAAGAAACAGGGGGAAGTGGC.

Note on this clone: The read gets to within 3 residues of the CDR3 end, and the germline J gene fills in the rest. V is TRBV30 and J is TRBJ1-2; no definite D call. From germline, CDR1 is GTSNPN and CDR2 SVGIG (reference sequence). The CDR3 loop spans 14 amino acids. CDR3 DNA (partial): TGTGCCTGGAGTTGGCGGGAGGGTTACAATGAC. It specifies CAWSWREGYND. The entire CDR3 protein is CAWSWREGYNDYTF.

With regard to this clone: The read finishes 3 residues shy of the CDR3 end, and the germline J gene is used to complete it. The rearrangement links TRBV6-2 or TRBV6-3 to TRBJ2-3; a possible D gene is TRBD1 (5 bases). This CDR3 has 13 residues. V was trimmed by 7 bases and J by 4 bases, leaving 12 bases between them. Germline CDR1 and CDR2: MNHEY and SVGEGT. CDR3 sequence: CASTPQGPDTQYF. CDR3 DNA, as far as it was read: TGTGCCAGCACCCCGCAGGGCCCAGATACG.

Turning to this clone: The DNA ends 3 residues before the CDR3 does, and the rest of the CDR3 is filled in from the germline J gene. The chain carries TRBV19 and TRBJ1-1; TRBD1 is a possible D gene (5 bases). The CDR3 has 13 amino acids. The germline V gene encodes CDR1 LNHDA and CDR2 SQIVND (reference sequence). Incomplete CDR3 DNA: TGTGCCAGTAGTCCTTACGGGGGAACCGAA. As protein: CASSPYGGTE. The full CDR3 protein is CASSPYGGTEAFF.

Concerning this clone itself: The read is 3 residues too short to cover the CDR3 end, so that end is filled in from the germline J gene. The gene calls are TRBV11-2 and TRBJ1-1; 8 bases match TRBD1. The CDR3 runs to 12 residues. The junction had 1 base not matched to a gene; V was cut back by 4 bases and J by 6 bases. Germline V gives CDR1 SGHAT, CDR2 FQNNGV. The CDR3 reads CASSSTGAEAFF. The part of the CDR3 DNA that was read is TGTGCCAGCAGCTCGACAGGGGCTGAA.

Concerning this clone itself: The DNA ends 3 residues before the CDR3 does, and the rest of the CDR3 is filled in from the germline J gene. This chain links TRBV6-1 with TRBJ2-2, with TRBD1 as a possible D gene (5 bases). This CDR3 spans 16 amino acids. Germline assignment: CDR1 MNHNS and CDR2 SASEGT. The covered CDR3 bases are TGTGCCAGCAGTGAAGTAGTTCTCTCTGGGGCCAACGTG. Encoded protein: CASSEVVLSGANV. The whole CDR3 is CASSEVVLSGANVLFF.

About this clone: The read falls 3 residues short of the CDR3 end, and the missing part is taken from the germline J gene. The chain is built from TRBV6-2 or TRBV6-3 and TRBJ1-6; D perhaps matches TRBD1 (6 bases). The germline V gene encodes CDR1 MNHEY and CDR2 SVGEGT. The CDR3 has 13 residues. Trimming took 11 bases from V and 10 from J, leaving 18 bases between them. The CDR3 protein is CAVGGGRTSPLHF. The sequenced CDR3 bases are TGTGCCGTTGGTGGGGGCCGGACCTCACCC.

CDR3: CASSLGQGSPLHF. The sequenced CDR3 bases are TGTGCCAGCAGCTTGGGACAGGGTTCACCC. The chain recombines TRBV11-3 with TRBJ1-6; 9 bases agree with TRBD1. The CDR3 end falls 3 residues outside the read, so it is completed with the germline J gene. Trimming at V came to 3 bases and at J to 9 bases, leaving 0 bases not matched to a gene. CDR1 and CDR2 (germline): SGHNT, YENEEA. CDR3 length equals 13 residues. Drawing the rest from reference TRBV11-3 and TRBJ1-6, the complete variable domain is EAGVVQSPRYKIIEKKQPVAFWCNPISGHNTLYWYLQNLGQGPELLIRYENEEAVDDSQLPKDRFSAERLKGVDSTLKIQPAELGDSAVYLCASSLGQGSPLHFGNGTRLTVT.

For this clone: The read falls 3 residues short of the CDR3 end, and the missing part is taken from the germline J gene. V gene TRBV2 combines with J gene TRBJ2-7; 8 nucleotides agree with TRBD2. Germline V gives CDR1 SNHLY, CDR2 FYNNEI. CDR3 length equals 17 residues. The V segment lost 8 bases and the J segment 2 bases; nucleotides outside the gene matches: 17. CDR3 in amino acids: CASLGWADTSGAYEQYF. The DNA read from the CDR3 is TGTGCCAGCTTGGGATGGGCAGATACTAGCGGCGCCTACGAG.

Remarks on this clone: The read ends 3 residues before the CDR3 terminus; that terminus is restored from the germline J gene. V is TRBV20-1 and J is TRBJ2-2, with TRBD2 as a possible D gene (6 bases). This CDR3 is built from 16 residues. Between the trimmed V and J ends, which lost 3 bases and 7 bases, there was a span of 21 bases. Germline CDR1 DFQATT, CDR2 SNEGSKA (reference sequence). CDR3 DNA, as far as it was read: TGCAGTGCTAGTTGGGTCGGGAGCGGCCTAGGCGGGGAG. Its translation is CSASWVGSGLGGE. The full-length CDR3 reads as CSASWVGSGLGGELFF.